This T cell receptor (beta chain) was observed in a study of blood T cell repertoires in COVID-19. Trimming left V 3 bases short and J 5 bases short, with 13 bases between. The CDR3 contains 14 residues. Germline CDR1 SGHRS, CDR2 YFSETQ. Original analysis: The assay estimated nucleated cells by amplifying reference gene primers. Repertoires were generated with immunoSEQ multiplex PCR, while TCRdb's copy carries only in-frame clones and drops some. Clonal size and the V and J genes are those of that table, whereas D and trimming came from the DNA. The sample yields approximately 47,000 clones, more than 75% seen once.

The sequence came from a woman aged 60-75 years with acute or convalescent COVID-19. The genes are TRBV5-1 and TRBJ2-3; perhaps TRBD2 as D (6 bases). The specimen sequenced was peripheral blood. This CDR3 is CASSWGTGGDTQYF. CDR3 coding DNA: TGCGCCAGCAGCTGGGGTACCGGGGGAGATACGCAGTATTTT.